The present entry profiles one TCR beta chain with its context. As yet, its antigen is unknown. The study drew the donors from its roughly 120-subject validation cohort, separate from the approximately 700-subject first cohort. The data originate from a study of cytomegalovirus exposure and HLA in healthy donors. The CDR3 runs 13 residues. V was pared by 6 bases and J by 1 base, with 9 bases between. Germline assignment: CDR1 SGHAT and CDR2 FQNNGV. The study's findings and limits: The tendency of first-cohort TCR clusters to co-occur in the 110 or so validation repertoires emerged from a later analysis.

Here immunoSEQ multiplex PCR was the method, and the copy in TCRdb shows in-frame clones only, minus some. The table has 56,000 or so clones, about 92% seen once. The chain employs TRBV11-2 and TRBJ1-1; possible D gene TRBD1, 6 bases. The material sequenced was PBMCs. This clonotype was obtained from a woman aged 18 to 35 in good health and CMV-seropositive. CDR3 nucleotide sequence: TGTGCCAGCAGTGGACAGCGGAACACTGAAGCTTTCTTT. Its translation: CASSGQRNTEAFF.